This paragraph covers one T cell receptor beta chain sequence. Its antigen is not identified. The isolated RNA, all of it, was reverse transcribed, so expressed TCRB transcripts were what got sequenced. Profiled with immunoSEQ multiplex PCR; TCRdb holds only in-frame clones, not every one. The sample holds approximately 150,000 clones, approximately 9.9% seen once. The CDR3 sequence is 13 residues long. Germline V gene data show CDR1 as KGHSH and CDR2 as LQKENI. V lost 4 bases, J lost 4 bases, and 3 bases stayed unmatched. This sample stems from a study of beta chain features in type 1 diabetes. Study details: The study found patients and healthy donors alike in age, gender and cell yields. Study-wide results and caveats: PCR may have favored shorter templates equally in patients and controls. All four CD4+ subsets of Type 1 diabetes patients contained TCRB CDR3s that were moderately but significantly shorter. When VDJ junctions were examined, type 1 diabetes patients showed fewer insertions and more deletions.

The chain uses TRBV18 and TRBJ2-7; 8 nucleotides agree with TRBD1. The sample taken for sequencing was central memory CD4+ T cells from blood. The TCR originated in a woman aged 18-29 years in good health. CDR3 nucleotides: TGTGCCAGCTCACGACAGGGGCGGTACGAGCAGTACTTC. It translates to CASSRQGRYEQYF.